These 28 T cell receptor beta chains were all obtained from the same sample, sequenced in a study of shared clonotypes between healthy human individuals. Sequenced by immunoSEQ multiplex PCR; TCRdb stores in-frame clones only, minus some. The sample holds about a million clones, 65% to 80% seen once. Input material: memory CD4+ T cells sorted from blood. Regarding subset: CD45RA-negative fraction. These receptors were obtained from a young man in good health.

The chain combines TRBV5-1 with TRBJ1-2; D gene ambiguous. The V gene lost 0 bases and the J gene lost 4 bases, with 10 bases spanning the gap. The CDR3 is 14 residues long. The V gene's germline CDR1 is SGHRS and CDR2 YFSETQ. CDR3 amino acids: CASSLGALSYGYTF. The CDR3 bases are TGCGCCAGCAGCTTGGGGGCCCTGTCCTATGGCTACACCTTC.

The chain uses TRBV5-1 and TRBJ2-5, with D tentatively TRBD2 (5 bases). Trimming pared 2 bases from V and 1 base from J, leaving 15 bases between. CDR1 and CDR2 (germline): SGHRS, YFSETQ. There are 16 residues in the CDR3. The CDR3: CASSFGSARSQETQYF. The CDR3 nucleotides read TGCGCCAGCAGCTTTGGTAGCGCGAGAAGCCAAGAGACCCAGTACTTC. The entire variable domain, with the rest obtained from reference TRBV5-1 and TRBJ2-5, is as follows: KAGVTQTPRYLIKTRGQQVTLSCSPISGHRSVSWYQQTPGQGLQFLFEYFSETQRNKGNFPGRFSGRQFSNSRSEMNVSTLELGDSALYLCASSFGSARSQETQYFGPGTRLLVL.

This clone has more than one count but fewer than ten. The identical CDR3 is also encoded by other nucleotide sequences in the sample. The V and J genes are TRBV7-2 and TRBJ2-2; D unresolved. Per germline, CDR1 SGHTA and CDR2 FQGNSA. Between the trimmed V and J ends, which lost 5 bases and 1 base, there was a span of 8 bases. CDR3 length: 14 residues. The chain's CDR3 is CASSRGRNTGELFF. Here the CDR3 DNA reads TGTGCCAGCAGCCGAGGCAGGAACACCGGGGAGCTGTTTTTT.

V usage is TRBV5-4 and J usage is TRBJ1-2; D is possibly TRBD1 (5 bases). Germline assignment: CDR1 SGHNT and CDR2 YYREEE (reference sequence). The V gene lost 4 bases and the J gene lost 7 bases, with 8 bases spanning the gap. The CDR3 sequence is 11 residues long. The CDR3 sequence is CASSQQGGYTF. CDR3 coding DNA: TGTGCCAGCAGCCAGCAGGGTGGCTACACCTTC.

Points on this clone: Other DNA sequences from this sample encode an identical CDR3 as well. This chain connects TRBV6-5 to TRBJ1-3, with TRBD1 identical over 8 bases. J was trimmed by 4 bases and V by 6 bases; bases with no gene match: 2. Germline lookup yields CDR1 MNHEY and CDR2 SVGAGI. The CDR3 runs to 13 residues. CDR3 sequence: CASSRTGGNTIYF. As DNA, the CDR3 is TGTGCCAGCAGCCGGACAGGGGGAAACACCATATATTTT.

The V gene is TRBV6-5, the J gene TRBJ2-1; 13 bases line up with TRBD2. V lost 8 bases and J lost 8; bases outside the gene matches: 3. Germline V CDR1 and CDR2: MNHEY, SVGAGI. The CDR3 has 13 residues. CDR3 protein: CASGLAGVYEQFF. Written as DNA, the CDR3 is TGTGCCAGCGGACTAGCGGGAGTGTATGAGCAGTTCTTC.

The rearrangement joins TRBV18 to TRBJ1-2; 9 positions match TRBD1. The V and J ends lost 1 base and 4 bases, in that order; junction bases with no gene match: 4. CDR1 KGHSH and CDR2 LQKENI come from the germline V gene. CDR3 length equals 15 residues. Here the CDR3 reads CASSPRGQGGYGYTF. The CDR3, as DNA: TGTGCCAGCTCACCACGGGGACAGGGTGGCTATGGCTACACCTTC.

V and J are TRBV6-5 and TRBJ1-2; 8 bases map to TRBD1. V gave up 4 bases and J gave up 4 bases; unmatched junction bases: 5. CDR1 is MNHEY, CDR2 SVGAGI, per germline. CDR3 length: 14 amino acids. The CDR3 is CASSSTGGLYGYTF. CDR3 nucleotide sequence: TGTGCCAGCAGTTCCACAGGGGGTCTCTATGGCTACACCTTC.

This clone was observed a few times. The chain couples TRBV29-1 to TRBJ1-1; D unclear. Trimming took off 8 bases at V and 3 bases at J, with 16 bases between the two ends. Per the germline V gene, CDR1 is SQVTM and CDR2 is ANQGSEA. The CDR3 runs to 13 residues. In nucleotides, the CDR3 is TGCAGCACCATGGCCGGGCCTGACACTGAAGCTTTCTTT. It is translated as CSTMAGPDTEAFF.

The CDR3 loop reads CASSGHRSGNTEAFF. The CDR3 DNA is TGTGCCAGCAGCGGCCACAGGTCCGGAAACACTGAAGCTTTCTTT. J is TRBJ1-1 and V is TRBV21-1; the table's D call, TRBD1, was not checked against the DNA. TRBV21-1 is listed as a pseudogene. This CDR3 contains 15 residues.

V gene TRBV30 combines with J gene TRBJ1-2; D remains ambiguous. Germline V gene lookup returns CDR1 GTSNPN and CDR2 SVGIG (reference sequence). There are 14 residues in the CDR3. V was shortened by 2 bases and J by 4 bases, with 14 bases between the two germline ends. The CDR3 bases are TGTGCCTGGAGTTTGGCAGCCGGGGTCTATGGCTACACCTTC. This encodes CAWSLAAGVYGYTF.

The chain uses TRBV5-6 and TRBJ2-1, with TRBD2 matching over 7 bases. The CDR3 loop spans 14 amino acids. V dropped 0 bases and J dropped 6; count of bases not matched to a gene: 3. Germline-derived CDR1 and CDR2 are SGHDT and YYEEEE. The CDR3 region is CASSLDGRPNEQFF. The CDR3 DNA reads as TGTGCCAGCAGCTTGGACGGGAGGCCCAATGAGCAGTTCTTC.

The chain has TRBV6-1 and TRBJ2-3; 10 bases align to TRBD2. Germline CDR1 MNHNS, CDR2 SASEGT. The CDR3 spans 16 residues. After removal of 2 bases from V and 1 base from J, the junction contained 3 bases not matched to a gene. DNA for the CDR3: TGTGCCAGCAGTGAATTTACTAGCGGGGGCACAGATACGCAGTATTTT. It codes for CASSEFTSGGTDTQYF.

The chain combines TRBV11-3 with TRBJ2-3; 8 positions agree with TRBD2. Germline V gene sequence: CDR1 SGHNT, CDR2 YENEEA. The CDR3 totals 17 residues. V shed 0 bases and J 1 base; nucleotides not matched to a gene: 6. The CDR3 nucleotides are TGTGCCAGCAGCTTAGAGGGGAGTAGCGGGGGCACAGATACGCAGTATTTT. Its translation is CASSLEGSSGGTDTQYF. Complete variable domain (other parts from reference TRBV11-3 and TRBJ2-3): EAGVVQSPRYKIIEKKQPVAFWCNPISGHNTLYWYLQNLGQGPELLIRYENEEAVDDSQLPKDRFSAERLKGVDSTLKIQPAELGDSAVYLCASSLEGSSGGTDTQYFGPGTRLTVL.

The chain joins TRBV11-2 to TRBJ1-6; D is uncertain. Per the germline V gene, CDR1 is SGHAT and CDR2 is FQNNGV. Trimming removed 0 bases from V and 10 bases from J, with 13 bases in between. CDR3 length equals 15 residues. CDR3 protein: CASSLDSNRESPLHF. The CDR3 DNA reads TGTGCCAGCAGCTTAGACTCGAACAGAGAGTCACCCCTCCACTTT.

The rearrangement joins TRBV6-6 to TRBJ2-2; TRBD1 matches at 10 bases. This CDR3 is built from 15 residues. The J segment lost 6 bases and the V segment lost 5 bases, leaving 6 bases of the junction unmatched. Per the germline V gene, CDR1 is MNHNY and CDR2 is SVGAGI (reference sequence). The CDR3 DNA sequence: TGTGCCAGCAGTGTGACAGGGGGCTTCCCCGGGGAGCTGTTTTTT. Its protein product is CASSVTGGFPGELFF.

The chain combines TRBV30 with TRBJ2-7; TRBD2 matches 9 bases. The CDR3 loop spans 12 amino acids. CDR1 is GTSNPN and CDR2 is SVGIG in the germline V gene (reference sequence). V lost 7 bases and J lost 2; bases outside the gene matches: 3. The CDR3 coding sequence is TGTGCCTCGGGGACTAGCCCCTACGAGCAGTACTTC. Amino acid sequence: CASGTSPYEQYF.

In DNA, the CDR3 is TGTGCCAGTAGCAGGGGAGGGGACACTGAAGCTTTCTTT. Translating it yields CASSRGGDTEAFF. The chain has TRBV19 and TRBJ1-1, with TRBD1 as a possible D gene (6 bases). Germline CDR1 reads LNHDA; CDR2 reads SQIVND (reference sequence). V was clipped by 6 bases and J by 3 bases, with 11 bases between them. The CDR3 runs 13 residues. Looking up the rest from reference TRBV19 and TRBJ1-1 gives the full variable domain: DGGITQSPKYLFRKEGQNVTLSCEQNLNHDAMYWYRQDPGQGLRLIYYSQIVNDFQKGDIAEGYSVSREKKESFPLTVTSAQKNPTAFYLCASSRGGDTEAFFGQGTRLTVV.

The rearrangement uses TRBV5-1 and TRBJ2-7; TRBD1 agrees at 10 bases. Germline CDR1 reads SGHRS; CDR2 reads YFSETQ. J lost 1 base, V lost 0 bases, and 7 bases had no gene match. The CDR3 covers 17 residues. The CDR3 nucleotides read TGCGCCAGCAGCTTGGGATACGGGACAGGGGCATCCTACGAGCAGTACTTC. Residues: CASSLGYGTGASYEQYF.

This chain's CDR3 is CASSHQGPGELFF. CDR3 DNA: TGTGCCAGCAGCCATCAGGGCCCCGGGGAGCTGTTTTTT. The chain employs TRBV6-6 and TRBJ2-2; D is perhaps TRBD1 (5 bases). V lost 6 bases to trimming and J lost 6 bases, with 11 bases between them. CDR1 and CDR2 (germline): MNHNY, SVGAGI (reference sequence). This CDR3 region has 13 residues.

The chain recombines TRBV10-3 with TRBJ2-5; no reliable D call. Per germline, CDR1 ENHRY and CDR2 SYGVKD. Trimming cost V 4 bases and J 1 base, with 7 bases left between them. CDR3 length: 13 residues. The CDR3 sequence is CAISGRAQETQYF. The CDR3 nucleotides are TGTGCCATCAGTGGAAGGGCCCAAGAGACCCAGTACTTC.

The rearrangement uses TRBV6-6 and TRBJ1-1, with a weak D call TRBD1 (6 bases). The CDR3 consists of 13 residues. V gave up 5 bases and J gave up 2 bases, with 9 bases separating them. Per the germline V gene, CDR1 is MNHNY and CDR2 is SVGAGI (reference sequence). CDR3 amino acids: CASSLGANTEAFF. DNA for the CDR3: TGTGCCAGCAGTCTGGGGGCAAACACTGAAGCTTTCTTT.

This clone was detected a few times. At the DNA level, this CDR3 is encoded by other sequences in the same sample as well. The gene calls are TRBV15 and TRBJ1-5; the D gene is possibly TRBD1 (5 bases). Germline values: CDR1 LNHNV, CDR2 YYDKDF (reference sequence). V gave up 0 bases and J gave up 4 bases, with 10 bases separating them. The CDR3 is made up of 15 amino acids. The CDR3 is CATSRDGRGNQPQHF. CDR3 DNA sequence: TGTGCCACCAGCAGAGATGGAAGGGGTAATCAGCCCCAGCATTTT.

This clone was seen just once. The chain combines TRBV30 with TRBJ2-7, with 8 bases that match TRBD1. V gave up 1 base and J gave up 5 bases; unmatched junction bases: 4. Germline loops: CDR1 GTSNPN, CDR2 SVGIG (reference sequence). The CDR3 extends over 13 amino acids. Here the CDR3 reads CAWSGQGANEQYF. The DNA for the CDR3 is TGTGCCTGGAGTGGTCAGGGGGCGAACGAGCAGTACTTC.

V and J are TRBV5-1 and TRBJ1-4; D is unresolved. The V end was cut by 6 bases, the J end by 1 base, with 10 bases between. Germline V gene sequence: CDR1 SGHRS, CDR2 YFSETQ. CDR3 length equals 14 residues. The chain's CDR3 is CASNVGLTNEKLFF. DNA for the CDR3: TGCGCCAGCAATGTAGGCTTAACTAATGAAAAACTGTTTTTT.

The chain links TRBV7-9 to TRBJ2-2; D remains unclear. The CDR3 length is 15 residues. Per germline, CDR1 SEHNR and CDR2 FQNEAQ (reference sequence). The V end was cut by 1 base, the J end by 6 bases, with 12 bases between. The CDR3 reads CASSLDVIQAGELFF. Written as DNA, the CDR3 is TGTGCCAGCAGCTTAGATGTTATCCAGGCCGGGGAGCTGTTTTTT. Complete variable domain (other parts from reference TRBV7-9 and TRBJ2-2): DTGVSQNPRHKITKRGQNVTFRCDPISEHNRLYWYRQTLGQGPEFLTYFQNEAQLEKSRLLSDRFSAERPKGSFSTLEIQRTEQGDSAMYLCASSLDVIQAGELFFGEGSRLTVL.

This clone was observed a few times. V and J are TRBV7-6 and TRBJ1-1; 9 bases align to TRBD1. Germline loops: CDR1 SGHVS, CDR2 FNYEAQ. V lost 0 bases, J lost 6 bases, and 2 bases stayed unmatched. The CDR3 length is 14 residues. The CDR3 DNA sequence: TGTGCCAGCAGCTTAGCACAGGGGGCGGCTGAAGCTTTCTTT. Translation: CASSLAQGAAEAFF.

The V call is TRBV18, the J call TRBJ1-5; 8 positions match TRBD1. The V and J ends lost 2 bases and 0 bases, in that order; junction bases with no gene match: 6. CDR3 size: 17 residues. Germline V lookup: CDR1 KGHSH, CDR2 LQKENI. This CDR3 is CASSPRTGSNSNQPQHF. As DNA, the CDR3 is TGTGCCAGCTCACCAAGGACAGGGTCAAATAGCAATCAGCCCCAGCATTTT.